Shown below are 10 T cell receptor beta chains from a single sample sequenced in a study of shared T cell receptors in the human thymus. Using immunoSEQ multiplex PCR, the repertoire was profiled, and TCRdb retains in-frame clones only, with some absent. The data hold 600,000 to 900,000 clones, with roughly 85% observed a single time. These data were also reused for a study on human thymus T cells.

The sequencing input was thymocytes. Source of these receptors: a girl less than two years old with a congenital heart defect.

The rearrangement links TRBV2 to TRBJ2-3, with D unresolved. The germline V gene encodes CDR1 SNHLY and CDR2 FYNNEI. This CDR3 is 11 amino acids long. V lost 8 bases and J 10 bases, leaving 13 bases between the germline ends. The CDR3 sequence is CASGPDPPQYF. The CDR3 nucleotides are TGTGCCAGCGGCCCAGATCCTCCGCAGTATTTT.

This clone was seen a handful of times. This chain uses TRBV7-6 with TRBJ1-2, with 8 bases lining up with TRBD1. From germline, CDR1 is SGHVS and CDR2 FNYEAQ. V lost 1 base, J lost 5 bases, and 9 bases stayed unmatched. There are 16 residues in the CDR3. The CDR3 is CASSLGDRHLPYGYTF. Written as DNA, the CDR3 is TGTGCCAGCAGCTTAGGGGACAGGCACCTCCCATATGGCTACACCTTC.

This clone appeared once. This chain uses TRBV6-5 with TRBJ2-7; 7 nucleotides match TRBD1. V was pared by 6 bases and J by 2 bases, with 10 bases of the junction left unmatched. Germline loops: CDR1 MNHEY, CDR2 SVGAGI. This CDR3 has 15 amino acids. The CDR3 loop reads CASSTTQGTPYEQYF. CDR3 DNA sequence: TGTGCCAGCAGCACCACACAGGGGACCCCCTACGAGCAGTACTTC.

The chain couples TRBV6-5 to TRBJ1-1; perhaps TRBD1 as D (5 bases). Germline V lookup: CDR1 MNHEY, CDR2 SVGAGI. V lost 8 bases and J lost 5, with 12 bases in between. The CDR3 covers 12 residues. CDR3 protein: CASGGGSTEAFF. The CDR3 DNA reads TGTGCCAGCGGGGGGGGATCTACTGAAGCTTTCTTT.

The chain employs TRBV6-6 and TRBJ1-1; TRBD1 agrees at 8 bases. Germline assignment: CDR1 MNHNY and CDR2 SVGAGI (reference sequence). This CDR3 is 14 amino acids long. The J segment lost 6 bases and the V segment lost 6 bases, leaving 9 bases of the junction unmatched. In DNA form, the CDR3 reads TGTGCCAGCAGCCTTTCCCAGGGGGCCGCTGAAGCTTTCTTT. Protein: CASSLSQGAAEAFF.

This clone appeared once. V usage is TRBV5-6 and J usage is TRBJ2-1; weak D call: TRBD2 (5 bases). V dropped 2 bases and J dropped 4 bases, with 19 bases sitting between them. This CDR3 comprises 17 residues. Germline values: CDR1 SGHDT, CDR2 YYEEEE. The CDR3 DNA sequence: TGTGCCAGCAGCTTTAGGGCTAGCCCTTTACTTTACAATGAGCAGTTCTTC. It specifies CASSFRASPLLYNEQFF.

This clone was observed once. This sequence joins TRBV28 and TRBJ1-5, with D perhaps TRBD1 (6 bases). CDR1 is MDHEN, CDR2 SYDVKM, per germline. Trimming stripped 8 bases from V and 5 bases from J, with 16 bases between. This CDR3 contains 14 residues. The CDR3 nucleotides read TGTGCCAGCTCTAGCAGGGGTATCGATCAGCCCCAGCATTTT. Its translation: CASSSRGIDQPQHF.

The chain couples TRBV7-2 to TRBJ1-2, with 8 bases identical to TRBD1. Germline V gives CDR1 SGHTA, CDR2 FQGNSA. This CDR3 region has 16 residues. The V gene end was trimmed by 5 bases and the J gene end by 4 bases; junction bases not matched to a gene: 12. This CDR3 is CASSPSDRTGIYGYTF. The CDR3 DNA sequence: TGTGCCAGCAGCCCGAGTGACAGGACAGGGATCTATGGCTACACCTTC.

The V and J genes are TRBV18 and TRBJ2-2, with TRBD2 matching over 9 bases. After removal of 1 base from V and 3 bases from J, the junction contained 3 bases not matched to a gene. Germline loops: CDR1 KGHSH, CDR2 LQKENI. The CDR3 totals 16 residues. This chain's CDR3 is CASSPRTSDDTGELFF. The CDR3 bases are TGTGCCAGCTCACCACGGACTAGCGACGACACCGGGGAGCTGTTTTTT.

The rearrangement uses TRBV2 and TRBJ2-1; the match to TRBD2 covers 12 bases. The CDR3 has 18 residues. The germline gives CDR1 SNHLY, CDR2 FYNNEI. V shed 3 bases, J shed 12 bases, and the junction held 18 bases outside the gene matches. Here the CDR3 DNA reads TGTGCCAGCAGTGAGGAGGCCGGCCGTCTAGCGGGGGGGCCCGGGCAGTTCTTC. Translated, it gives CASSEEAGRLAGGPGQFF. The full variable domain, in which reference TRBV2 and TRBJ2-1 provide the parts outside the CDR3, is EPEVTQTPSHQVTQMGQEVILRCVPISNHLYFYWYRQILGQKVEFLVSFYNNEISEKSEIFDDQFSVERPDGSNFTLKIRSTKLEDSAMYFCASSEEAGRLAGGPGQFFGPGTRLTVL.